Shown below are 13 T cell receptor beta chains from a single sample sequenced in a study of cytomegalovirus exposure and HLA in healthy donors. A multiplex PCR was run with 60 Vbeta primers and 13 Jbeta primers. Assay: immunoSEQ multiplex PCR; the TCRdb copy retains only in-frame clones and omits some. Altogether fewer than 50,000 clones are present, over 55% being singletons, with the ten largest covering around 12%. Sequenced: PBMCs. Receptors originate from a man between 60 and 75 years old in good health and CMV-seropositive.

This clone turned up a few times. The chain is built from TRBV27 and TRBJ1-2, with a tentative D call TRBD1 (6 bases). The CDR3 has 15 amino acids. Trimming cost V 6 bases and J 2 bases, with 16 bases left between them. Germline lookup yields CDR1 MNHEY and CDR2 SMNVEV (reference sequence). This CDR3 reads CASRPNRDTNYGYTF. The CDR3 nucleotides are TGTGCCAGCAGACCAAACCGGGACACGAACTATGGCTACACCTTC.

The chain carries TRBV11-2 and TRBJ2-7; 7 bases line up with TRBD1. Per the germline V gene, CDR1 is SGHAT and CDR2 is FQNNGV. This CDR3 is 15 amino acids long. V shed 5 bases and J 6 bases; nucleotides not matched to a gene: 13. The CDR3, as DNA: TGTGCCAGCAGCGGTACAGGGGACCCGGGGTCCGAGCAGTACTTC. Translating it yields CASSGTGDPGSEQYF.

V is TRBV28 and J is TRBJ2-7; a possible D gene is TRBD2 (6 bases). The CDR3 sequence is 18 residues long. CDR1 is MDHEN and CDR2 is SYDVKM in the germline V gene. Trimming pared 2 bases from V and 8 bases from J, leaving 28 bases between. Here the CDR3 DNA reads TGTGCCAGCAGTTTACTTCCTAGCAGGCTAGCGAAGGGTCATAAGCAGTACTTC. It codes for CASSLLPSRLAKGHKQYF.

The chain couples TRBV19 to TRBJ2-1; 7 bases map to TRBD2. Germline loops: CDR1 LNHDA, CDR2 SQIVND (reference sequence). The CDR3 length is 15 residues. The ends lost 2 bases at V and 3 bases at J; junction bases unmatched: 4. CDR3 sequence (DNA): TGTGCCAGTAGTATATACAGCGGGAACTACAATGAGCAGTTCTTC. The encoded protein is CASSIYSGNYNEQFF.

This clone was observed a handful of times. The chain employs TRBV27 and TRBJ2-3; D unresolved. V lost 1 base to trimming and J lost 0 bases, with 8 bases between them. Per the germline V gene, CDR1 is MNHEY and CDR2 is SMNVEV (reference sequence). The CDR3 spans 15 residues. CDR3 sequence reads: CASSLFPTSTDTQYF. The CDR3 bases are TGTGCCAGCAGTTTATTCCCGACTAGCACAGATACGCAGTATTTT.

J is TRBJ1-1 and V is TRBV5-6; possible D gene TRBD1, 5 bases. The V end was cut by 6 bases, the J end by 4 bases, with 13 bases between. CDR1 and CDR2 from the germline V gene are SGHDT and YYEEEE. The CDR3 has 13 amino acids. The CDR3 loop reads CASTLRGGTEAFF. The CDR3, as DNA: TGTGCCAGCACCCTGAGGGGAGGCACTGAAGCTTTCTTT.

This clone was recorded a few times. V and J are TRBV7-2 and TRBJ1-1, with a tentative D call TRBD1 (6 bases). The germline V and J ends were trimmed by 5 bases and 3 bases, with 10 bases remaining between them. The CDR3 length is 13 residues. Germline CDR1 reads SGHTA; CDR2 reads FQGNSA. CDR3 nucleotide sequence: TGTGCCAGCAGCCCGAGGACAGACACTGAAGCTTTCTTT. Translated, it gives CASSPRTDTEAFF.

The gene calls are TRBV29-1 and TRBJ2-1; D perhaps matches TRBD2 (5 bases). Germline V lookup: CDR1 SQVTM, CDR2 ANQGSEA. The germline V and J ends were trimmed by 2 bases and 15 bases, with 17 bases remaining between them. CDR3 length: 12 residues. The CDR3 DNA follows: TGCAGCGTTGAAAGGTTTAGCGCCGAGGGGTTCTTC. Its protein is CSVERFSAEGFF.

V gene TRBV5-1 combines with J gene TRBJ2-1; TRBD1 agrees at 11 bases. The ends lost 4 bases at V and 2 bases at J; junction bases unmatched: 5. The CDR3 contains 16 residues. The germline V gene has CDR1 SGHRS and CDR2 YFSETQ. The CDR3 here is CASSAGTGGAYNEQFF. In nucleotides, the CDR3 is TGCGCCAGCAGCGCGGGGACAGGGGGGGCCTACAATGAGCAGTTCTTC.

The J gene is TRBJ2-3, the V gene TRBV9, with a possible D match to TRBD2 (6 bases). Germline-derived CDR1 and CDR2 are SGDLS and YYNGEE. V was pared by 7 bases and J by 2 bases, with 14 bases between. This CDR3 has 14 residues. The CDR3 DNA follows: TGTGCCAGCGGGAATGGGGGGATCACAGATACGCAGTATTTT. Residues: CASGNGGITDTQYF. The full variable domain, with the rest looked up from reference TRBV9 and TRBJ2-3, is DSGVTQTPKHLITATGQRVTLRCSPRSGDLSVYWYQQSLDQGLQFLIQYYNGEERAKGNILERFSAQQFPDLHSELNLSSLELGDSALYFCASGNGGITDTQYFGPGTRLTVL.

The chain is built from TRBV2 and TRBJ2-7; tentative D call: TRBD2 (6 bases). CDR1 is SNHLY and CDR2 is FYNNEI in the germline V gene. The CDR3 is 13 residues long. Between the trimmed V and J ends, which lost 6 bases and 2 bases, there was a span of 11 bases. CDR3 coding DNA: TGTGCCAGCAGAGGGGACTTGACCTACGAGCAGTACTTC. The encoded protein is CASRGDLTYEQYF.

The rearrangement links TRBV19 to TRBJ2-7; maybe TRBD2 (5 bases). CDR3 size: 14 residues. Germline lookup yields CDR1 LNHDA and CDR2 SQIVND (reference sequence). The V and J ends lost 7 bases and 1 base respectively, with 14 bases between them. For the CDR3, the DNA is TGTGCCAGTACTCAGAGGGTGGGATCCTACGAGCAGTACTTC. Encoded protein: CASTQRVGSYEQYF.

This sequence joins TRBV28 and TRBJ2-7; a weak D match, TRBD2 (6 bases). The V gene lost 4 bases and the J gene lost 5 bases, with 18 bases spanning the gap. Germline V gene sequence: CDR1 MDHEN, CDR2 SYDVKM. This CDR3 has 15 amino acids. CDR3: CASSSGRTPGNEQYF. CDR3 nucleotides: TGTGCCAGCAGTTCGGGGAGGACACCGGGGAACGAGCAGTACTTC.